This is a list of T cell receptor beta chains from one sample in a study of cytomegalovirus exposure and HLA in healthy donors. Repertoires were generated with immunoSEQ multiplex PCR, while TCRdb's copy carries only in-frame clones and drops some. The sample lists some 150,000 clones, around 79% seen once, with over 6% in the top ten. Source material: PBMCs. These receptors all stem from a young man in good health and CMV-seropositive. CDR3s include the opening cysteine and the closing phenylalanine or tryptophan. The order of the fields is clone size, D gene, J gene, V gene, CDR3 DNA, CDR3 protein. The D gene is left open where the match is weak. Expanded clones get a size class; other rows say once, few or many, or leave the size out.

clone_size: NA; d_call: NA; j_call: TRBJ1-1; v_call: TRBV19; cdr3_nt: TGTGCCAGTAGTGCCCGACAGCCTGAAGCTTTCTTT; cdr3_aa: CASSARQPEAFF
clone_size: NA; d_call: TRBD1; j_call: TRBJ1-5; v_call: TRBV30; cdr3_nt: TGTGCCTGGAGTATATTCGGACAGGCAGGTCAGCCCCAGCATTTT; cdr3_aa: CAWSIFGQAGQPQHF
clone_size: NA; d_call: NA; j_call: TRBJ1-2; v_call: TRBV2; cdr3_nt: TGTGCCAGCAGGGGCGATGGGGCCTTAGGCGGCTACACCTTC; cdr3_aa: CASRGDGALGGYTF
clone_size: NA; d_call: NA; j_call: TRBJ1-5; v_call: TRBV27; cdr3_nt: TGTGCCAGCAATTTGGGGGGGGTTGGGGATCAGCCCCAGCATTTT; cdr3_aa: CASNLGGVGDQPQHF
clone_size: NA; d_call: TRBD1; j_call: TRBJ2-3; v_call: TRBV5-1; cdr3_nt: TGCGCCAGCAGCTTACGTGGACAGGGCCCCACAGATACGCAGTATTTT; cdr3_aa: CASSLRGQGPTDTQYF
clone_size: NA; d_call: TRBD2; j_call: TRBJ2-1; v_call: TRBV9; cdr3_nt: TGTGCCAGCAGCGGACCCCAGCGGGATCGCTACAATGAGCAGTTCTTC; cdr3_aa: CASSGPQRDRYNEQFF
clone_size: NA; d_call: NA; j_call: TRBJ2-1; v_call: TRBV27; cdr3_nt: TGTGCCAGTCGGGACTTTACCTACAATGAGCAGTTCTTC; cdr3_aa: CASRDFTYNEQFF
clone_size: once; d_call: NA; j_call: TRBJ2-7; v_call: TRBV6-6; cdr3_nt: TGTGCCAGCATGTCGGGTGGTCCCTACGAGCAGTACTTC; cdr3_aa: CASMSGGPYEQYF
clone_size: NA; d_call: NA; j_call: TRBJ2-1; v_call: TRBV9; cdr3_nt: TGTGCCAGCAGCTCCTTTGTTAGCGGTGGGGGGGAGCAGTTCTTC; cdr3_aa: CASSSFVSGGGEQFF
clone_size: once; d_call: NA; j_call: TRBJ2-5; v_call: TRBV2; cdr3_nt: TGTGCCAGCAGTGAAAGTCAGGGTGGGACCCAGTACTTC; cdr3_aa: CASSESQGGTQYF
clone_size: NA; d_call: NA; j_call: TRBJ2-7; v_call: TRBV28; cdr3_nt: TGTGCCAGCAGTTTTTTGGGCAGGGGAGAAACGGAGCAGTACTTC; cdr3_aa: CASSFLGRGETEQYF
clone_size: NA; d_call: NA; j_call: TRBJ1-3; v_call: TRBV5-1; cdr3_nt: TGCGCCAGCAGCCTGGGCCCCCCGGGGACTGGAAACACCATATATTTT; cdr3_aa: CASSLGPPGTGNTIYF
clone_size: NA; d_call: NA; j_call: TRBJ2-7; v_call: TRBV5-1; cdr3_nt: TGCGCCAGCAGTGTTACGGCAGGGGCCAGCTCCTACGAGCAGTACTTC; cdr3_aa: CASSVTAGASSYEQYF
clone_size: few; d_call: TRBD2; j_call: TRBJ2-2; v_call: TRBV5-4; cdr3_nt: TGTGCCAGCAGCCCTCCCTATAGCGGGGGAATCAACACCGGGGAGCTGTTTTTT; cdr3_aa: CASSPPYSGGINTGELFF
clone_size: once; d_call: TRBD1; j_call: TRBJ1-1; v_call: TRBV9; cdr3_nt: TGTGCCAGCAGCGAGGGGGACAGGGGGGGGGCTTTCTTT; cdr3_aa: CASSEGDRGGAFF
clone_size: NA; d_call: TRBD1; j_call: TRBJ1-6; v_call: TRBV6-1; cdr3_nt: TGTGCCAGCCTAAGGACAGGCGGTGATTCACCCCTCCACTTT; cdr3_aa: CASLRTGGDSPLHF
clone_size: NA; d_call: TRBD2; j_call: TRBJ2-3; v_call: TRBV27; cdr3_nt: TGTGCCAGCCATCTAGCGGGAGAGGGGAGGTATACGCAGTATTTT; cdr3_aa: CASHLAGEGRYTQYF
clone_size: NA; d_call: NA; j_call: TRBJ2-7; v_call: TRBV5-4; cdr3_nt: TGTGCCAGCAGCTCAAAGGACTACGAGCAGTACTTC; cdr3_aa: CASSSKDYEQYF
clone_size: NA; d_call: TRBD1; j_call: TRBJ1-1; v_call: TRBV6-6; cdr3_nt: TGTGCCAGCAGTTTGACAGGGGCGAACACTGAAGCTTTCTTT; cdr3_aa: CASSLTGANTEAFF
clone_size: NA; d_call: TRBD2; j_call: TRBJ2-5; v_call: TRBV10-3; cdr3_nt: TGTGCCACCTCGACTAGCGGGAGCACCCAAGAGACCCAGTACTTC; cdr3_aa: CATSTSGSTQETQYF
clone_size: NA; d_call: TRBD2; j_call: TRBJ2-1; v_call: TRBV28; cdr3_nt: TGTGCCAGCAAAAACCTCGGGAGGGCCCAAAGCGGGGAGGTCTTC; cdr3_aa: CASKNLGRAQSGEVF
clone_size: few; d_call: NA; j_call: TRBJ1-2; v_call: TRBV27; cdr3_nt: TGTGCCAGCAGTTTATTCGGCGTGGACACCACTAACTATGGCTACACCTTC; cdr3_aa: CASSLFGVDTTNYGYTF
clone_size: NA; d_call: TRBD1; j_call: TRBJ1-1; v_call: TRBV7-6; cdr3_nt: TGTGCCAGCAGCTTATGGTCTAGGGGACAGGGGGCTGAAGCTTTCTTT; cdr3_aa: CASSLWSRGQGAEAFF
clone_size: NA; d_call: NA; j_call: TRBJ1-6; v_call: TRBV19; cdr3_nt: TGTGCCAGTAGCCCACAAGCGGGATCCTATAATTCACCCCTCCACTTT; cdr3_aa: CASSPQAGSYNSPLHF
clone_size: NA; d_call: NA; j_call: TRBJ2-7; v_call: TRBV28; cdr3_nt: TGTGCCAGCAGCCCCACCGGGACTCCCTCCTACGAGCAGTACTTC; cdr3_aa: CASSPTGTPSYEQYF
clone_size: NA; d_call: NA; j_call: TRBJ1-5; v_call: TRBV6-6; cdr3_nt: TGTGCCAGCAGTACCACGACTGGCTATAGCAATCAGCCCCAGCATTTT; cdr3_aa: CASSTTTGYSNQPQHF
clone_size: NA; d_call: NA; j_call: TRBJ1-1; v_call: TRBV5-6; cdr3_nt: TGTGCCAGCAGCTTTGGCCGGGACACTGAAGCTTTCTTT; cdr3_aa: CASSFGRDTEAFF
clone_size: NA; d_call: NA; j_call: TRBJ2-1; v_call: TRBV6-4; cdr3_nt: TGTGCCAGCAGTGACCGGGACAACAATGAGCAGTTCTTC; cdr3_aa: CASSDRDNNEQFF
clone_size: NA; d_call: TRBD1; j_call: TRBJ2-7; v_call: TRBV15; cdr3_nt: TGTGCCACCAGCAGAGGAGGGACAGTCTCCTACGAGCAGTACTTC; cdr3_aa: CATSRGGTVSYEQYF
clone_size: NA; d_call: TRBD1; j_call: TRBJ1-5; v_call: TRBV28; cdr3_nt: TGTGCCAGCAGACGGACAGGGGAGGCCCAGCCCCAGCATTTT; cdr3_aa: CASRRTGEAQPQHF
clone_size: NA; d_call: TRBD2; j_call: TRBJ2-3; v_call: TRBV11-2; cdr3_nt: TGTGCCAGCAGCTCCCGGGGGGGTGTAGATACGCAGTATTTT; cdr3_aa: CASSSRGGVDTQYF
clone_size: NA; d_call: NA; j_call: TRBJ2-5; v_call: TRBV4-2; cdr3_nt: TGTGCCAGCAGCCCCCTGCAGAGGACTCATTACGAGACCCAGTACTTC; cdr3_aa: CASSPLQRTHYETQYF
clone_size: NA; d_call: NA; j_call: TRBJ1-2; v_call: TRBV7-9; cdr3_nt: TGTGCCAGCAGAAGGACAGCCCAGAACTATGGCTACACCTTC; cdr3_aa: CASRRTAQNYGYTF
clone_size: once; d_call: TRBD1; j_call: TRBJ2-6; v_call: TRBV4-1; cdr3_nt: TGCGCCAGCAGCCAAGAAGCCAGGGGGCAAGGTGGGGCCAACGTCCTGACTTTC; cdr3_aa: CASSQEARGQGGANVLTF
clone_size: NA; d_call: TRBD1; j_call: TRBJ2-2; v_call: TRBV7-2; cdr3_nt: TGTGCCAGCAGACGGGACAGGGTTCCCGACGGGGAGCTGTTTTTT; cdr3_aa: CASRRDRVPDGELFF
clone_size: once; d_call: NA; j_call: TRBJ2-2; v_call: TRBV19; cdr3_nt: TGTGCCAGTAGTATAGGGCAGGGGAACACCGGGGAGCTGTTTTTT; cdr3_aa: CASSIGQGNTGELFF
clone_size: once; d_call: TRBD2; j_call: TRBJ2-4; v_call: TRBV19; cdr3_nt: TGTGCCAGTAGTCCATCTAGCGGGAGGTACATTCAGTACTTC; cdr3_aa: CASSPSSGRYIQYF
clone_size: NA; d_call: NA; j_call: TRBJ1-2; v_call: TRBV19; cdr3_nt: TGTGCCAGTAGTACAATCGGAGGGCTGAAGGGTGGCTACACCTTC; cdr3_aa: CASSTIGGLKGGYTF
clone_size: NA; d_call: NA; j_call: TRBJ2-6; v_call: TRBV19; cdr3_nt: TGTGCCAGTAGTACCGGGGGGGCCAACGTCCTGACTTTC; cdr3_aa: CASSTGGANVLTF
clone_size: few; d_call: TRBD1; j_call: TRBJ2-5; v_call: TRBV2; cdr3_nt: TGTGCCAGCAGCGCAAATCCCCAACAGGGGGCAACAGAGACCCAGTACTTC; cdr3_aa: CASSANPQQGATETQYF
clone_size: NA; d_call: NA; j_call: TRBJ1-2; v_call: TRBV6-5; cdr3_nt: TGTGCCAGCAGTTTGGTAGGGGCCTCGTCATACACCTTC; cdr3_aa: CASSLVGASSYTF
clone_size: NA; d_call: NA; j_call: TRBJ2-3; v_call: TRBV1; cdr3_nt: TGCACCAGCAGCTACCCTGCGGACTCGTGGCAAGATACGCAGTATTTT; cdr3_aa: CTSSYPADSWQDTQYF
clone_size: NA; d_call: NA; j_call: TRBJ1-5; v_call: TRBV10-3; cdr3_nt: TGTGCCATCAGTGAGATGGGGGGAGATCAGCCCCAGCATTTT; cdr3_aa: CAISEMGGDQPQHF
clone_size: NA; d_call: NA; j_call: TRBJ2-7; v_call: TRBV4-1; cdr3_nt: TGCGCCAGCAGCCAAGTTACAGTAACCTACGAGCAGTACTTC; cdr3_aa: CASSQVTVTYEQYF
clone_size: few; d_call: TRBD2; j_call: TRBJ2-1; v_call: TRBV30; cdr3_nt: TGTGCCTGGAGTCACTTCAGAGAATTCTGGGACTATCGAAGCTCCTACAATGAGCAGTTCTTC; cdr3_aa: CAWSHFREFWDYRSSYNEQFF
clone_size: NA; d_call: TRBD1; j_call: TRBJ1-3; v_call: TRBV2; cdr3_nt: TGTGCCAGCGACCGGGACAGGGAAAACACCATATATTTT; cdr3_aa: CASDRDRENTIYF
clone_size: NA; d_call: NA; j_call: TRBJ2-6; v_call: TRBV14; cdr3_nt: TGTGCCAGCAGCCAAGAGCCCAGGGGATATGGCAACGTCCTGACTTTC; cdr3_aa: CASSQEPRGYGNVLTF
clone_size: NA; d_call: NA; j_call: TRBJ2-3; v_call: TRBV28; cdr3_nt: TGTGCCAGCAGTAGCGGGACAGATACGCAGTATTTT; cdr3_aa: CASSSGTDTQYF
clone_size: NA; d_call: TRBD1; j_call: TRBJ2-7; v_call: TRBV2; cdr3_nt: TGTGCCAGCAGGCCCTTAGGGACAGGGGGCGGCGAGCAGTACTTC; cdr3_aa: CASRPLGTGGGEQYF
clone_size: NA; d_call: TRBD2; j_call: TRBJ2-1; v_call: TRBV2; cdr3_nt: TGTGCCAGCTCTGGGGAAGCGGGATCCTACAATGAGCAGTTCTTC; cdr3_aa: CASSGEAGSYNEQFF
clone_size: NA; d_call: NA; j_call: TRBJ1-2; v_call: TRBV5-6; cdr3_nt: TGTGCCAGCAGCGGTGGAGATGGCTACACCTTC; cdr3_aa: CASSGGDGYTF
clone_size: NA; d_call: NA; j_call: TRBJ2-7; v_call: TRBV9; cdr3_nt: TGTGCCAGCAGCGTATTGAGTAGCGGCTACGAGCAGTACTTC; cdr3_aa: CASSVLSSGYEQYF
clone_size: few; d_call: NA; j_call: TRBJ2-3; v_call: TRBV10-1; cdr3_nt: TGCGCCAGCACTCATGGCGGGGAGTCGGGTACGCAGTATTTT; cdr3_aa: CASTHGGESGTQYF
clone_size: NA; d_call: TRBD2; j_call: TRBJ2-3; v_call: TRBV5-4; cdr3_nt: TGTGCCAGCAGCGGGCAAGGGACTAGCGGGGGGGCAACAGATACGCAGTATTTT; cdr3_aa: CASSGQGTSGGATDTQYF
clone_size: NA; d_call: NA; j_call: TRBJ1-1; v_call: TRBV15; cdr3_nt: TGTGCCACCAGCAGACTGACGGGAACTGAAGCTTTCTTT; cdr3_aa: CATSRLTGTEAFF
clone_size: NA; d_call: TRBD1; j_call: TRBJ1-2; v_call: TRBV6-6; cdr3_nt: TGTGCCAGCATCAAAGACAGGGCGGGCGGCTACACCTTC; cdr3_aa: CASIKDRAGGYTF
clone_size: once; d_call: NA; j_call: TRBJ2-1; v_call: TRBV6-1; cdr3_nt: TGTGCCAGCAGTGCCCCCCTTCCCCCTGAGCAGTTCTTC; cdr3_aa: CASSAPLPPEQFF
clone_size: NA; d_call: TRBD1; j_call: TRBJ2-1; v_call: TRBV27; cdr3_nt: TGTGCCAGCAGGGGACAGGTCTTTACCAATGAGCAGTTCTTC; cdr3_aa: CASRGQVFTNEQFF
clone_size: NA; d_call: NA; j_call: TRBJ1-2; v_call: TRBV5-1; cdr3_nt: TGCGCCAGCAGCCTGGGGGCCGGCAGGGGAACTAACTATGGCTACACCTTC; cdr3_aa: CASSLGAGRGTNYGYTF
clone_size: few; d_call: NA; j_call: TRBJ1-1; v_call: TRBV5-4; cdr3_nt: TGTGCCAGCAGCTTCGGGGGGGGTGACACTGAAGCTTTCTTT; cdr3_aa: CASSFGGGDTEAFF